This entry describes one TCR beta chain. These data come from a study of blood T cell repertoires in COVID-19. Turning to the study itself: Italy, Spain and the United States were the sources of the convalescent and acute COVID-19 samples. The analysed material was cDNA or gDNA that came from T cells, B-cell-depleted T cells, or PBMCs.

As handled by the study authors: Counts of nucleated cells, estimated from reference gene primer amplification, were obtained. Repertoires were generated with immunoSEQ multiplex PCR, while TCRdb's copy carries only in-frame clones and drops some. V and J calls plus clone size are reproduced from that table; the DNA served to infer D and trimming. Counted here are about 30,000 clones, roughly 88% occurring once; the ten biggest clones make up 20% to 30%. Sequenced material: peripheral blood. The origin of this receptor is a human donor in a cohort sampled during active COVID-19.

The CDR3 DNA sequence: TGTGCCAGCAGAAAGAGACAGGGGACAAGCAATGAGCAGTTCTTC. Its protein product is CASRKRQGTSNEQFF. This sequence joins TRBV27 and TRBJ2-1; TRBD1 matches 8 bases. V was pared by 6 bases and J by 6 bases, with 10 bases of the junction left unmatched. This CDR3 spans 15 amino acids. From germline, CDR1 is MNHEY and CDR2 SMNVEV (reference sequence).